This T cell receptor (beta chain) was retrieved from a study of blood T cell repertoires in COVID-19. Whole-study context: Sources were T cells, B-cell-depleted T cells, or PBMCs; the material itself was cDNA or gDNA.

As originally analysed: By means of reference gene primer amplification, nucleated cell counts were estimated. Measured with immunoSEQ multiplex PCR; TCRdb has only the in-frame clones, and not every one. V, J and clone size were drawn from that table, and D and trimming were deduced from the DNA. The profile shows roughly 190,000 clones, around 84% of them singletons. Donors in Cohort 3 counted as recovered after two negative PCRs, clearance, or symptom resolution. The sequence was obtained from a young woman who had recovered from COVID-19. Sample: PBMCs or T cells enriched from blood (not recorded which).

CDR3 region: CASSPRGGVSTDTQYF. For the CDR3, the DNA is TGTGCCAGCAGCCCCAGGGGCGGAGTGAGCACAGATACGCAGTATTTT. The genes are TRBV3-1 (or the pseudogene TRBV3-2) and TRBJ2-3; maybe TRBD1 (6 bases). Trimming took off 4 bases at V and 0 bases at J, with 14 bases between the two ends. The germline CDR1 and CDR2 sequences are LGHDT and YNNKEL (reference sequence). The CDR3 length is 16 residues.